Shown below are 22 T cell receptor beta chains from a single sample sequenced in a study of T-cell reconstitution after alpha-beta-depleted transplantation in children (dated by TCRdb to between 2015 and 2016). Receptor libraries were prepared by PCR. Sequenced on an Illumina HiSeq 2500. To normalize quantification of the TCRbeta repertoire, the TCR libraries were built with molecular barcoding that relied on unique molecular identifiers. The public reads were run again by TCRdb, first through fastp at Q25 and then through MiXCR, and only productive beta chains were kept. Records with the same CDR3 protein are collapsed into one entry carrying the most frequent genes and DNA. The sample profile shows just under 550,000 distinct CDR3 sequences; around 17% of them were found once. The ten largest clones take up roughly 3.3% of the sample. The starting material was PBMCs from the stem cell graft donor, obtained from the stem cell graft. These receptors all stem from a human donor who donated a stem cell graft to a child with acute lymphoblastic leukemia.

In this sample, this clonotype turned up a few times. The chain has TRBV7-3 and TRBJ2-7, with 13 bases lining up with TRBD2. Germline V gene lookup returns CDR1 SGHTA and CDR2 FQGTGA. This CDR3 has 15 amino acids. V dropped 3 bases and J dropped 5; count of bases not matched to a gene: 4. The CDR3 loop is CASSFGTSGDNEQYF. CDR3 coding DNA: TGTGCCAGCAGCTTCGGGACTAGCGGGGACAACGAGCAGTACTTC.

CDR3 coding DNA: TGTGCCAGCTCACCGGGGGGAATTGGTCCCCCCTACAATGAGCAGTTCTTC. Residues: CASSPGGIGPPYNEQFF. The gene calls are TRBV18 and TRBJ2-1; possibly TRBD2 for D (6 bases). The CDR3 runs 17 residues. V lost 3 bases and J 2 bases, leaving 17 bases between the germline ends. Germline V gene lookup returns CDR1 KGHSH and CDR2 LQKENI.

The table lists this clonotype with a few counts. The rearrangement uses TRBV27 and TRBJ1-1; D is unresolved. V was pared by 1 base and J by 3 bases, with 6 bases between. This CDR3 is built from 13 residues. Germline V gene sequence: CDR1 MNHEY, CDR2 SMNVEV (reference sequence). The CDR3 sequence is CASSLFMYTEAFF. The CDR3, as DNA: TGTGCCAGCAGTTTATTTATGTACACTGAAGCTTTCTTT.

J is TRBJ1-2 and V is TRBV11-2; D remains unclear. The CDR3 totals 13 residues. CDR1 and CDR2 (germline): SGHAT, FQNNGV. Trimming took 4 bases from V and 3 from J, leaving 9 bases between them. The CDR3 reads CASSSRRDYGYTF. CDR3 bases: TGTGCCAGCAGCTCCCGAAGGGACTATGGCTACACCTTC.

The chain joins TRBV6-1 to TRBJ2-4, with a possible D match to TRBD2 (6 bases). The germline CDR1 and CDR2 sequences are MNHNS and SASEGT. V gave up 7 bases and J gave up 4 bases, with 23 bases separating them. CDR3 length equals 17 residues. DNA for the CDR3: TGTGCCAGCACCATGGGACCCCCCGGCCGGGGGAAAAACATTCAGTACTTC. It translates to CASTMGPPGRGKNIQYF.

The chain employs TRBV7-9 and TRBJ2-3, with TRBD2 identical over 7 bases. This CDR3 contains 13 residues. Germline-derived CDR1 and CDR2 are SEHNR and FQNEAQ (reference sequence). Here the CDR3 reads CATWTRGTDTQYF. DNA for the CDR3: TGTGCGACTTGGACTAGAGGCACAGATACGCAGTATTTT.

The V and J genes are TRBV9 and TRBJ2-3, with D unclear. The CDR3 length is 15 residues. CDR1 is SGDLS, CDR2 YYNGEE, per germline. V gave up 0 bases and J gave up 2 bases, with 10 bases separating them. CDR3 nucleotides: TGTGCCAGCAGCGTAGAGCAGTACTACACAGATACGCAGTATTTT. Translating it yields CASSVEQYYTDTQYF.

The chain is built from TRBV5-1 and TRBJ2-7, with 7 positions matching TRBD2. The CDR3 contains 15 residues. With 0 bases clipped from V and 3 bases from J, the junction kept 6 bases outside the gene matches. Germline V CDR1 and CDR2: SGHRS, YFSETQ. CDR3 DNA: TGCGCCAGCAGCTTGGTGGTAGCGGGTGACTACGAGCAGTACTTC. This sequence encodes CASSLVVAGDYEQYF.

The V gene is TRBV10-3, the J gene TRBJ1-1; 7 nucleotides align to TRBD1. Germline loops: CDR1 ENHRY, CDR2 SYGVKD. V gave up 7 bases and J gave up 1 base; unmatched junction bases: 3. The CDR3 sequence is 13 residues long. CDR3 sequence: CAIKGQPNTEAFF. The CDR3 bases are TGTGCCATCAAGGGACAGCCGAACACTGAAGCTTTCTTT.

This clonotype was counted at least ten times. An end of the junction does not agree with germline; a read error may underlie this. The J gene is TRBJ2-7, the V gene TRBV5-1, with 9 positions matching TRBD1. The germline gives CDR1 SGHRS, CDR2 YFSETQ. This CDR3 region has 14 residues. CDR3 residues: CASSLGQGPYEQYF. CDR3 nucleotides: TGTGCCAGCAGTTTGGGACAGGGCCCCTACGAGCAGTACTTC.

The chain links TRBV29-1 to TRBJ2-2; D might be TRBD2 (7 bases). Germline V gene sequence: CDR1 SQVTM, CDR2 ANQGSEA. This CDR3 region has 14 residues. V gave up 4 bases and J gave up 3 bases, with 12 bases separating them. The DNA of the CDR3 is TGCAGCGTTGTAGGGGGGGGATACACCGGGGAGCTGTTTTTT. Translated, it gives CSVVGGGYTGELFF.

The table lists this clonotype with a few counts. The gene calls are TRBV29-1 and TRBJ2-1; no reliable D call. Trimming removed 4 bases at V and 0 bases at J, with 19 bases between. In germline, CDR1 is SQVTM, CDR2 ANQGSEA. The CDR3 runs to 17 residues. The CDR3 sequence is CSVVLRSRSGSYNEQFF. The CDR3 DNA sequence: TGCAGCGTTGTGTTACGTTCAAGAAGTGGCTCCTACAATGAGCAGTTCTTC.

The CDR3 sequence: CASSPGLTNTEAFF. CDR3 bases: TGTGCCAGCAGCCCAGGACTGACGAACACTGAAGCTTTCTTT. This rearrangement joins TRBV7-3 to TRBJ1-1, with D hard to call. The CDR3 consists of 14 residues. From germline, CDR1 is SGHTA and CDR2 FQGTGA. V was trimmed by 5 bases and J by 1 base, leaving 11 bases between them.

This rearrangement joins TRBV20-1 to TRBJ1-2; 9 nucleotides line up with TRBD1. CDR1 DFQATT and CDR2 SNEGSKA come from the germline V gene (reference sequence). This CDR3 has 15 amino acids. Trimming took 6 bases from V and 5 from J; bases not matched to a gene: 13. In nucleotides, the CDR3 is TGCAGTGCCCAACGGGGGGGACAGGGCTTGTATGGCTACACCTTC. It yields the protein CSAQRGGQGLYGYTF.

The chain combines TRBV25-1 with TRBJ2-4; possible D gene TRBD2, 6 bases. V lost 2 bases and J 1 base, leaving 12 bases between the germline ends. The CDR3 contains 16 residues. Germline V CDR1 and CDR2: MGHDK, SYGVNS. CDR3 sequence reads: CASSEVEGKAKNIQYF. The CDR3 DNA sequence: TGTGCCAGCAGTGAAGTGGAGGGAAAGGCCAAAAACATTCAGTACTTC.

This clonotype was counted a few times. The rearrangement uses TRBV4-2 and TRBJ2-2; TRBD1 might be the D (6 bases). Trimming pared 4 bases from V and 2 bases from J, leaving 14 bases between. Germline V gene data show CDR1 as LGHNA and CDR2 as YNFKEQ. This CDR3 region has 16 residues. The CDR3 loop is CASSRGRDINTGELFF. The DNA for the CDR3 is TGTGCCAGCAGCCGAGGCCGGGACATTAACACCGGGGAGCTGTTTTTT.

The chain joins TRBV11-1 to TRBJ2-3; 10 bases map to TRBD2. CDR3 length: 17 amino acids. The trim removed 6 bases at V and 4 bases at J, leaving 13 bases unmatched. The germline V gene encodes CDR1 SGHAT and CDR2 FQDESV (reference sequence). DNA for the CDR3: TGTGCCAGCAGTATGCCCAAAGCGGGAGGGCTGTCAGATACGCAGTATTTT. Residues: CASSMPKAGGLSDTQYF.

The chain carries TRBV24-1 and TRBJ1-1, with unresolved D. The germline CDR1 and CDR2 sequences are KGHDR and SFDVKD. V dropped 3 bases and J dropped 1 base, with 5 bases sitting between them. The CDR3 loop spans 13 amino acids. The CDR3, as DNA: TGTGCCACCAGTGATCAGAAGAACACTGAAGCTTTCTTT. Its translation is CATSDQKNTEAFF.

This clonotype has a handful of counts. The chain uses TRBV5-6 and TRBJ2-2; 8 positions match TRBD2. The CDR3 runs 18 residues. Germline V gene sequence: CDR1 SGHDT, CDR2 YYEEEE. J was trimmed by 2 bases and V by 1 base; bases with no gene match: 10. The DNA of the CDR3 is TGTGCCAGCAGCTTGAAGACCGGCGGGAGGATCAACACCGGGGAGCTGTTTTTT. Its translation: CASSLKTGGRINTGELFF.

The sample holds many counts of this clonotype. Here the CDR3 DNA reads TGTGCCAGCAGTTTCGGCACTTTCCGGTTCTTC. Its translation is CASSFGTFRFF. The V call is TRBV12-3 or TRBV12-4, the J call TRBJ2-1; D is ambiguous. This CDR3 is 11 amino acids long. Trimming removed 3 bases at V and 15 bases at J, with 12 bases between.

This chain uses TRBV5-1 with TRBJ1-1; TRBD1 matches 7 bases. Per the germline V gene, CDR1 is SGHRS and CDR2 is YFSETQ. CDR3 length equals 16 residues. V gave up 3 bases and J gave up 1 base; unmatched junction bases: 9. CDR3 sequence: CASSSTPGQKNTEAFF. CDR3 in DNA: TGCGCCAGCAGCTCCACGCCGGGACAGAAGAACACTGAAGCTTTCTTT.

In its sample, this clonotype was seen a few times. This chain joins TRBV5-4 and TRBJ1-1; 9 bases are shared with TRBD1. Germline CDR1 is SGHNT and CDR2 is YYREEE (reference sequence). V gave up 3 bases and J gave up 8 bases; unmatched junction bases: 11. The CDR3 length is 15 residues. CDR3 sequence reads: CASSWGQGKSLEAFF. The CDR3 DNA reads as TGTGCCAGCAGCTGGGGACAGGGAAAATCCCTAGAAGCTTTCTTT.